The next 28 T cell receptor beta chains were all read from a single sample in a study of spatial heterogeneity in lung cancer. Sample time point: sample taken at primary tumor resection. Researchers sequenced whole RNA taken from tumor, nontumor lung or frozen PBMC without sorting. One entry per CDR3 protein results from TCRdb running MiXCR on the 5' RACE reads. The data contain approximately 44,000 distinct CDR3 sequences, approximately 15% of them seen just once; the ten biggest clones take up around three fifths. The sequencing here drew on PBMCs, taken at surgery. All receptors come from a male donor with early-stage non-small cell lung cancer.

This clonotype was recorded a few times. The DNA for the CDR3 is TGTGCCAGCAGTTTAGCTGGCGGGAGGGCCCACGAGCAGTACTTC. Translating gives CASSLAGGRAHEQYF. J is TRBJ2-7 and V is TRBV28, with 9 bases aligning to TRBD2. The J segment lost 5 bases and the V segment lost 2 bases, leaving 7 bases of the junction unmatched. The CDR3 is 15 amino acids. The germline gives CDR1 MDHEN, CDR2 SYDVKM. Filled out from reference TRBV28 and TRBJ2-7, the complete variable domain reads DVKVTQSSRYLVKRTGEKVFLECVQDMDHENMFWYRQDPGLGLRLIYFSYDVKMKEKGDIPEGYSVSREKKERFSLILESASTNQTSMYLCASSLAGGRAHEQYFGPGTRLTVT.

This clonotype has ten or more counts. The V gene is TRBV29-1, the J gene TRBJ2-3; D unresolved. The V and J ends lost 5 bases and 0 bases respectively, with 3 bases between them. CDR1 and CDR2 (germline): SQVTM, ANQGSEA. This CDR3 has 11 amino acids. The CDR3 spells CSVLSTDTQYF. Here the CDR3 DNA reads TGCAGCGTTCTTAGCACAGATACGCAGTATTTT.

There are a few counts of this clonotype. The DNA for the CDR3 is TGTGCCAGCAGCCCCGCCGTTAATAGCAATCAGCCCCAGCATTTT. Translating it yields CASSPAVNSNQPQHF. The V and J genes are TRBV3-1 and TRBJ1-5; D gene uncertain. V was cut by 4 bases and J by 0 bases, with 10 bases left in between. The germline CDR1 and CDR2 sequences are LGHDT and YNNKEL (reference sequence). This CDR3 has 15 residues.

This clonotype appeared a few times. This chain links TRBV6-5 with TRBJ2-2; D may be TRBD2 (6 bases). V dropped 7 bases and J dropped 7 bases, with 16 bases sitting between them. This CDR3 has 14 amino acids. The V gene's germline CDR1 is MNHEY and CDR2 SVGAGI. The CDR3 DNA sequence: TGTGCCAGCACCGTAGCCGGGGGTGGCGGGGAGCTGTTTTTT. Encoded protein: CASTVAGGGGELFF.

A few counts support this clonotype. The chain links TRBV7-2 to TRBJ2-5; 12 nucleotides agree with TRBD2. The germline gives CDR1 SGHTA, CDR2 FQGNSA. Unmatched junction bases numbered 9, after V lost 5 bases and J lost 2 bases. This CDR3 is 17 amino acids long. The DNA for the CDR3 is TGTGCCAGCAGCCCCGCCCCTAGCGGGAGGGCTCAAGAGACCCAGTACTTC. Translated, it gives CASSPAPSGRAQETQYF.

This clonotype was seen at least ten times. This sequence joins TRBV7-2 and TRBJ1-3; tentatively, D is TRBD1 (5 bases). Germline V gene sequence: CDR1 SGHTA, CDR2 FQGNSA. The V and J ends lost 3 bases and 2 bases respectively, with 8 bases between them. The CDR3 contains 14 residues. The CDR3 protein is CASSFAGAGNTIYF. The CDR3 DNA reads TGTGCCAGCAGCTTCGCGGGGGCTGGAAACACCATATATTTT. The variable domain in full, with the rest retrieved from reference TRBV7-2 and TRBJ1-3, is GAGVSQSPSNKVTEKGKDVELRCDPISGHTALYWYRQSLGQGLEFLIYFQGNSAPDKSGLPSDRFSAERTGGSVSTLTIQRTQQEDSAVYLCASSFAGAGNTIYFGEGSWLTVV.

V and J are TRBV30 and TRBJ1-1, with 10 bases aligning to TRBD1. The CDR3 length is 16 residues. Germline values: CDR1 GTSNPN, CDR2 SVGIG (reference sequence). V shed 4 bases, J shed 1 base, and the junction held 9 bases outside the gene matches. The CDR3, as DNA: TGTGCCTGGAAACGAGACAGGGGGCTGCGGAACACTGAAGCTTTCTTT. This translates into CAWKRDRGLRNTEAFF.

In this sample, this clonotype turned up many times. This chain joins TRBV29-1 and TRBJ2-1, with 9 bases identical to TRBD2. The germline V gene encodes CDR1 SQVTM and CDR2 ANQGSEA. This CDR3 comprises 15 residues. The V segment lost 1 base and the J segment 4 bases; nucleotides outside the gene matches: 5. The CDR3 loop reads CSVEGGGGAYNEQFF. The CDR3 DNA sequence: TGCAGCGTTGAAGGCGGCGGGGGGGCGTACAATGAGCAGTTCTTC.

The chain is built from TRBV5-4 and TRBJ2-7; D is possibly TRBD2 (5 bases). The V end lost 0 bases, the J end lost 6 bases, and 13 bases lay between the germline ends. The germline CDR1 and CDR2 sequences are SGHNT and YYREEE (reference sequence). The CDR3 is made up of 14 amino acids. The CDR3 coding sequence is TGTGCCAGCAGCTTGGAAGTGGGGAGCCCCGAGCAGTACTTC. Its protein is CASSLEVGSPEQYF. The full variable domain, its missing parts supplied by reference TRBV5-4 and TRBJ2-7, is ETGVTQSPTHLIKTRGQQVTLRCSSQSGHNTVSWYQQALGQGPQFIFQYYREEENGRGNFPPRFSGLQFPNYSSELNVNALELDDSALYLCASSLEVGSPEQYFGPGTRLTVT.

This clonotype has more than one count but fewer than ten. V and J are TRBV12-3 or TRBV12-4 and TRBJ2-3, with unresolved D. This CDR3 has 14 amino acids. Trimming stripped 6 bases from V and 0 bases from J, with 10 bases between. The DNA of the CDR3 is TGTGCCAGCAGCCGGACGGTCAGCACAGATACGCAGTATTTT. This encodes CASSRTVSTDTQYF.

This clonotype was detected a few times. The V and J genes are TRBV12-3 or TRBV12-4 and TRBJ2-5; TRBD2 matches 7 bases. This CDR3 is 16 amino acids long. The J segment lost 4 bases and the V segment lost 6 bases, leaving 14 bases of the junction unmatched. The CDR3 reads CASSLHLGGGRETQYF. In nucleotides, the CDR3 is TGTGCCAGCAGCCTTCATCTCGGCGGGGGAAGAGAGACCCAGTACTTC.

The CDR3 DNA reads TGTGCCAGCAGTTACTCGAGAGGAGTGGGGACAGATACGCAGTATTTT. Amino acid sequence: CASSYSRGVGTDTQYF. The rearrangement joins TRBV6-2 or TRBV6-3 to TRBJ2-3; no clear D gene. The germline V gene encodes CDR1 MNHEY and CDR2 SVGEGT. The V and J ends lost 0 bases and 3 bases respectively, with 13 bases between them. This CDR3 comprises 16 residues.

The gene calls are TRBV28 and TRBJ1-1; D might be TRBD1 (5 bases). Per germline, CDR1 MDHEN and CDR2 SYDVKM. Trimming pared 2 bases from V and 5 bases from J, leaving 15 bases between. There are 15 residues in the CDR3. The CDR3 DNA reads TGTGCCAGCAGTTTAGCCGGTCGGGGCACGACTGAAGCTTTCTTT. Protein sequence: CASSLAGRGTTEAFF.

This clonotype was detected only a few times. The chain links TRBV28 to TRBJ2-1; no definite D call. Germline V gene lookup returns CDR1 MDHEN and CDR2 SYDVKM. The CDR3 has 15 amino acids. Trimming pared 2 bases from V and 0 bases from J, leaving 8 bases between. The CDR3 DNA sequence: TGTGCCAGCAGTTTAATGCGTTTCTCCTACAATGAGCAGTTCTTC. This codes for CASSLMRFSYNEQFF. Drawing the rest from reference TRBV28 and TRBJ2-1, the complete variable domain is DVKVTQSSRYLVKRTGEKVFLECVQDMDHENMFWYRQDPGLGLRLIYFSYDVKMKEKGDIPEGYSVSREKKERFSLILESASTNQTSMYLCASSLMRFSYNEQFFGPGTRLTVL.

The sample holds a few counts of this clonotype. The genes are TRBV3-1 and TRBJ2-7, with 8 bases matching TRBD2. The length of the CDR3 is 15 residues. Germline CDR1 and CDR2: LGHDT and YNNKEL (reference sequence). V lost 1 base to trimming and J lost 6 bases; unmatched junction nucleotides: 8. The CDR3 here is CASSQVEAGEGEQYF. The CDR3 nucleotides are TGTGCCAGCAGCCAAGTGGAAGCGGGGGAGGGCGAGCAGTACTTC.

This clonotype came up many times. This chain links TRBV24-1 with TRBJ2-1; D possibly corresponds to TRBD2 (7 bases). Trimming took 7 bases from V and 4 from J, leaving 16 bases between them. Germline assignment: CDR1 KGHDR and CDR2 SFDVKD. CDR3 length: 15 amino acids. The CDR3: CATSAGAPVYNEQFF. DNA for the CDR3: TGTGCCACCAGCGCGGGGGCGCCGGTTTACAATGAGCAGTTCTTC.

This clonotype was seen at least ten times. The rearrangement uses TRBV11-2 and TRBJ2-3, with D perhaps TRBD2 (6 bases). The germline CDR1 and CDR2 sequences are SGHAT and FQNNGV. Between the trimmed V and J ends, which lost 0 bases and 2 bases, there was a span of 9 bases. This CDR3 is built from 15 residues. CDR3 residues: CASSLDGGATDTQYF. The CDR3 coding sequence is TGTGCCAGCAGCTTAGACGGGGGAGCCACAGATACGCAGTATTTT.

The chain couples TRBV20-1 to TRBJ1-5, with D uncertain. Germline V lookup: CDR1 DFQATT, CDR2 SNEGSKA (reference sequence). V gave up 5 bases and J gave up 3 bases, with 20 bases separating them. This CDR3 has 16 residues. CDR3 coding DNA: TGCAGTGCTCGTTCAACTTATATATCCAACAATCAGCCCCAGCATTTT. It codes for CSARSTYISNNQPQHF.

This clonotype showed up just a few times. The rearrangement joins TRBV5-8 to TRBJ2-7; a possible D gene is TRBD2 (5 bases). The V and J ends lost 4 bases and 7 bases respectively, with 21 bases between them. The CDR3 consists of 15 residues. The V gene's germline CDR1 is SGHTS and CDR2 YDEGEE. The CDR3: CASSTGGWARREQYF. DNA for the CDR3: TGTGCCAGCAGCACTGGAGGTTGGGCCCGGAGGGAGCAGTACTTC.

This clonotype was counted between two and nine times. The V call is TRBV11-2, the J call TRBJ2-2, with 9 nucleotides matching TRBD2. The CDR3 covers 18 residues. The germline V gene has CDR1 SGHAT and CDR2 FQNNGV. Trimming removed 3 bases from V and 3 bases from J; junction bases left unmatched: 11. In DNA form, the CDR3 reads TGTGCCAGCAGCTTTCGGACTAGCGTGAACCTATACACCGGGGAGCTGTTTTTT. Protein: CASSFRTSVNLYTGELFF.

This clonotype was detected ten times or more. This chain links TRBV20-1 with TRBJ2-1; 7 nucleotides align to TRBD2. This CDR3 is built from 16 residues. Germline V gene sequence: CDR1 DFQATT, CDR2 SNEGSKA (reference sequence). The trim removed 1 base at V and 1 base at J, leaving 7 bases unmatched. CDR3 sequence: CSARALAGASYNEQFF. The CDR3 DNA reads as TGCAGTGCTAGAGCCTTAGCGGGCGCTTCCTACAATGAGCAGTTCTTC.

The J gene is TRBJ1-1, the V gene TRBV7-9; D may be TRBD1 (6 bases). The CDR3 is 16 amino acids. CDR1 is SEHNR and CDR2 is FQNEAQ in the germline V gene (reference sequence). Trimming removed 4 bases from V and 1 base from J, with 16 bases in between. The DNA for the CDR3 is TGTGCCAGCAGCTCTCTCACAGGGAGAACGAACACTGAAGCTTTCTTT. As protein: CASSSLTGRTNTEAFF.

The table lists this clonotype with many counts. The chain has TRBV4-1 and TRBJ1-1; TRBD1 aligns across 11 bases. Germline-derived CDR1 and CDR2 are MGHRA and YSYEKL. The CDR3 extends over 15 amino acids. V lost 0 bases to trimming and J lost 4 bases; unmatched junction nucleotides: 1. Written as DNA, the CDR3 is TGCGCCAGCAGCCAAGAGGGGACAGGGGGCACTGAAGCTTTCTTT. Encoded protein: CASSQEGTGGTEAFF.

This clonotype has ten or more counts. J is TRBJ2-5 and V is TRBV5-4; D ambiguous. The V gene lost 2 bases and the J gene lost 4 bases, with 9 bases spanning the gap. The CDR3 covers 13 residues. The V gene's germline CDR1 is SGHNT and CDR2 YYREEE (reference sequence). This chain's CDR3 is CASSFTPRETQYF. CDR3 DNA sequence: TGTGCCAGCAGCTTCACCCCACGAGAGACCCAGTACTTC.

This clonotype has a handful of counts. The CDR3 loop reads CASSPTSSPGNEQFF. Here the CDR3 DNA reads TGTGCCAGCAGTCCTACTAGCTCCCCTGGCAATGAGCAGTTCTTC. The rearrangement uses TRBV12-3 or TRBV12-4 and TRBJ2-1; TRBD2 is a possible D gene (6 bases). V lost 5 bases, J lost 6 bases, and 17 bases lay in between. This CDR3 has 15 amino acids.

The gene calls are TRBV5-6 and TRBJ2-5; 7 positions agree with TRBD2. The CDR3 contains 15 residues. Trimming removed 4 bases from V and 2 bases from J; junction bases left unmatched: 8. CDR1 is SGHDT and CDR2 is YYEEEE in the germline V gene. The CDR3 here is CASSPLLAEQETQYF. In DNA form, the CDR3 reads TGTGCCAGCAGCCCTCTCCTAGCGGAGCAAGAGACCCAGTACTTC.

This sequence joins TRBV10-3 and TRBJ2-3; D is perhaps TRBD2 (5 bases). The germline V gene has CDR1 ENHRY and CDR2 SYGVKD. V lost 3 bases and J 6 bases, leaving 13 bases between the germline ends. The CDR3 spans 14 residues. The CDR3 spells CAISDGGLGDTQYF. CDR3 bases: TGTGCCATCAGTGACGGCGGGTTAGGGGATACGCAGTATTTT.

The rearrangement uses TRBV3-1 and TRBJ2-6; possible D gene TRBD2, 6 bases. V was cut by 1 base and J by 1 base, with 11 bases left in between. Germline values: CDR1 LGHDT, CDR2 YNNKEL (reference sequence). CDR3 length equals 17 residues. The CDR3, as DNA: TGTGCCAGCAGCCAAGTAGGAGGGAGTTCTGGGGCCAACGTCCTGACTTTC. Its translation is CASSQVGGSSGANVLTF. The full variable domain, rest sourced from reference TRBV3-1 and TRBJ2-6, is DTAVSQTPKYLVTQMGNDKSIKCEQNLGHDTMYWYKQDSKKFLKIMFSYNNKELIINETVPNRFSPKSPDKAHLNLHINSLELGDSAVYFCASSQVGGSSGANVLTFGAGSRLTVL.